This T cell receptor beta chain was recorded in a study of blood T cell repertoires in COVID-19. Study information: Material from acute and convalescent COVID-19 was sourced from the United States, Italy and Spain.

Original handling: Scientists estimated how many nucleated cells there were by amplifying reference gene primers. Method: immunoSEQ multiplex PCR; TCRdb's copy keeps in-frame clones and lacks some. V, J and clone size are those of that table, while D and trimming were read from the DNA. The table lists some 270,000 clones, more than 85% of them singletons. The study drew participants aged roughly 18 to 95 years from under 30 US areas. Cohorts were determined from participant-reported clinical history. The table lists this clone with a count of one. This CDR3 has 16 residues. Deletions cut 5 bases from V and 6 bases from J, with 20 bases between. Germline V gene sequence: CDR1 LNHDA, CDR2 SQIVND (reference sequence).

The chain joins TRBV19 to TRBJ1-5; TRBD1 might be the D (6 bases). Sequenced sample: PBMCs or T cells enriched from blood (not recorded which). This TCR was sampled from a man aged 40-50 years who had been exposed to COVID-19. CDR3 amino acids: CASSLYPGGGRQPQHF. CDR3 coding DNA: TGTGCCAGTAGTCTCTATCCGGGAGGGGGACGTCAGCCCCAGCATTTT.